The rows below give T cell receptor beta chains drawn from one sample of a study of blood T cells in healthy people across ages. Each CDR3 protein gets one entry after TCRdb re-called the 5' RACE reads with MiXCR. The sample lists hundreds of thousands of distinct CDR3 sequences; 22% were seen once. The specimen was blood. The receptors shown here come from a man between 65 and 85 years old in good health. Both conserved end residues are part of each CDR3. Fields, in order: V gene, J gene, clone size, D gene, CDR3 protein, CDR3 DNA. A D gene is named only where the DNA matches it firmly. Expanded clones get a size class; other rows say once, few or many, or leave the size out.

>TRBV29-1|TRBJ2-6|few|-
CSVEDRYKAGANVLTF
TGCAGCGTTGAAGATCGTTACAAAGCTGGGGCCAACGTCCTGACTTTC
>TRBV20-1|TRBJ2-2|-|-
CSARLPVKTRELFF
TGCAGTGCTAGACTCCCAGTCAAGACAAGAGAGCTGTTTTTT
>TRBV20-1|TRBJ2-1|few|-
CSASPYPNEQFF
TGCAGTGCTAGCCCTTACCCCAATGAGCAGTTCTTC
>TRBV7-9|TRBJ2-1|many|-
CASSLGYAREQFF
TGTGCCAGCAGCTTAGGATACGCGCGAGAGCAGTTCTTC
>TRBV2|TRBJ2-5|-|-
CASKGLGETQYF
TGTGCCAGCAAGGGGCTGGGAGAGACCCAGTACTTC
>TRBV5-1|TRBJ2-5|-|-
CASSLDSPDRETQYF
TGCGCCAGCAGCTTGGATAGTCCAGACAGAGAGACCCAGTACTTC
>TRBV29-1|TRBJ1-2|-|-
CSVDPVANYGYTF
TGCAGCGTTGACCCAGTAGCTAACTATGGCTACACCTTC
>TRBV29-1|TRBJ1-1|-|-
CSGKRGGTTEAFF
TGCAGCGGAAAGAGGGGAGGAACCACTGAAGCTTTCTTT
>TRBV20-1|TRBJ1-2|few|-
CSARDINGYTF
TGCAGTGCAAGGGACATAAATGGCTACACCTTC
>TRBV5-1|TRBJ2-1|many|TRBD2
CASSSTSGVYNEQFF
TGCGCCAGCAGCTCCACTAGCGGGGTCTACAATGAGCAGTTCTTC
>TRBV28|TRBJ2-1|many|-
CASTTLGHGKSEQFF
TGTGCCAGCACCACCCTTGGACACGGCAAAAGTGAGCAGTTCTTC
>TRBV6-1|TRBJ1-4|-|TRBD1
CASSRHGTGGDEKLFF
TGTGCCAGCAGTAGACACGGGACAGGGGGCGATGAAAAACTGTTTTTT
>TRBV27|TRBJ1-5|few|-
CASSRSNQPQHF
TGTGCCAGCAGTCGGAGCAATCAGCCCCAGCATTTT
>TRBV5-1|TRBJ1-6|few|-
CASSLGQAYNSPLHF
TGCGCCAGCAGCTTGGGACAGGCCTATAATTCACCCCTCCACTTT
>TRBV6-2/TRBV6-3|TRBJ2-4|-|-
CASSYYLEQYF
TGTGCCAGCAGTTACTATTTGGAGCAGTACTTC
>TRBV20-1|TRBJ2-1|-|-
CSAGGIGWSNEQFF
TGCAGTGCTGGGGGGATAGGGTGGTCTAATGAGCAGTTCTTC
>TRBV5-1|TRBJ2-5|-|TRBD2
CASSWIAGRGQETQYF
TGCGCCAGCAGCTGGATAGCGGGAAGGGGTCAAGAGACCCAGTACTTC
>TRBV7-9|TRBJ1-1|few|-
CASSLDGMNTEAFF
TGTGCCAGCAGCTTAGACGGGATGAACACTGAAGCTTTCTTT
>TRBV19|TRBJ2-5|few|-
CASSIGAFKTQYF
TGTGCCAGTAGTATTGGGGCATTCAAGACCCAGTACTTC
>TRBV7-3|TRBJ2-6|many|TRBD1
CASSSRQGSSGANVLTF
TGTGCCAGTAGTTCTCGACAGGGAAGCTCTGGGGCCAACGTCCTGACTTTC
>TRBV12-3/TRBV12-4|TRBJ2-3|few|TRBD2
CAGSLVYGTTSPSSTDTQYF
TGTGCCGGCAGTTTAGTGTACGGGACTACTTCTCCTTCTAGCACAGATACGCAGTATTTT